Listed here are 26 T cell receptor beta chains from one sample, sequenced in a study of T cell repertoires in ileal Crohn's disease. Sequencing used immunoSEQ multiplex PCR; TCRdb keeps in-frame clones, though not all of them. The table records roughly 17,000 clones, 60% to 75% of them present only once. The time point: neoterminal ileum biopsy at postoperative endoscopy, about 6 months after surgery. The sample was ileal tissue. These receptors originate from an adult with Crohn's disease.

This clone was counted only a few times. The V and J genes are TRBV6-5 and TRBJ1-2; 9 nucleotides match TRBD1. Germline assignment: CDR1 MNHEY and CDR2 SVGAGI. With V trimmed by 4 bases and J by 4 bases, 4 bases remained unmatched. The CDR3 contains 14 residues. The CDR3 loop reads CASSSTGGPYGYTF. The CDR3 DNA reads TGTGCCAGCAGTTCAACAGGGGGCCCCTATGGCTACACCTTC.

V is TRBV7-9 and J is TRBJ1-1, with 9 bases aligning to TRBD1. J lost 3 bases, V lost 5 bases, and 4 bases had no gene match. The germline CDR1 and CDR2 sequences are SEHNR and FQNEAQ (reference sequence). The CDR3 runs 14 residues. CDR3 in DNA: TGTGCCAGCAGCCGGACAGGGGCCCACACTGAAGCTTTCTTT. It codes for CASSRTGAHTEAFF.

The chain couples TRBV7-8 to TRBJ2-5, with 9 bases matching TRBD2. Germline loops: CDR1 SGHVS, CDR2 FQNEAQ. This CDR3 region has 15 residues. The trim removed 7 bases at V and 2 bases at J, leaving 8 bases unmatched. This chain's CDR3 is CASILSGGSQETQYF. CDR3 in DNA: TGTGCCAGCATCCTAAGCGGGGGGTCTCAAGAGACCCAGTACTTC. The full variable domain, in which reference TRBV7-8 and TRBJ2-5 provide the parts outside the CDR3, is GAGVSQSPRYKVAKRGQDVALRCDPISGHVSLFWYQQALGQGPEFLTYFQNEAQLDKSGLPSDRFFAERPEGSVSTLKIQRTQQEDSAVYLCASILSGGSQETQYFGPGTRLLVL.

The CDR3 sequence is CASSRYTGGSYGYTF. The CDR3 DNA is TGTGCCAGCAGCCGTTATACAGGGGGCAGCTATGGCTACACCTTC. The J gene is TRBJ1-2, the V gene TRBV7-9, with 9 positions matching TRBD1. V lost 5 bases to trimming and J lost 4 bases; unmatched junction nucleotides: 8. The length of the CDR3 is 15 residues. Looked up from germline, CDR1 is SEHNR and CDR2 is FQNEAQ (reference sequence).

The J gene is TRBJ1-3, the V gene TRBV7-2; 10 bases map to TRBD1. The CDR3 has 15 residues. Germline V gene sequence: CDR1 SGHTA, CDR2 FQGNSA. Losses at the gene ends were 4 bases for V and 7 bases for J; bases not matched to a gene: 7. CDR3 nucleotides: TGTGCCAGCAGCTCGGACAGGGGGTTATCGAACACCATATATTTT. This encodes CASSSDRGLSNTIYF.

The J gene is TRBJ2-3, the V gene TRBV4-2, with 9 bases identical to TRBD1. The germline gives CDR1 LGHNA, CDR2 YNFKEQ. The CDR3 is 16 residues long. The J segment lost 4 bases and the V segment lost 4 bases, leaving 9 bases of the junction unmatched. CDR3 region: CASSPDIQGASDTQYF. The CDR3 region has the DNA TGTGCCAGCAGCCCCGACATACAGGGGGCGTCAGATACGCAGTATTTT.

The gene calls are TRBV6-6 and TRBJ1-4, with D uncertain. V lost 1 base to trimming and J lost 5 bases, with 8 bases between them. The CDR3 runs 14 residues. The germline CDR1 and CDR2 sequences are MNHNY and SVGAGI (reference sequence). This chain's CDR3 is CASSYLQANEKLFF. The CDR3 nucleotides read TGTGCCAGCAGTTACTTGCAGGCGAATGAAAAACTGTTTTTT.

The chain links TRBV9 to TRBJ1-5; tentatively, D is TRBD1 (5 bases). The ends were cut back, 8 bases at V and 1 base at J, with 10 bases in the middle. The CDR3 totals 13 residues. CDR1 and CDR2 from the germline V gene are SGDLS and YYNGEE. DNA of the CDR3: TGTGCCAGTTCCCAGGGAAGCAATCAGCCCCAGCATTTT. Protein sequence: CASSQGSNQPQHF.

In this sample, this clone turned up a few times. This chain uses TRBV18 with TRBJ1-1, with 7 bases identical to TRBD1. The V and J ends lost 3 bases and 4 bases, in that order; junction bases with no gene match: 5. Germline lookup yields CDR1 KGHSH and CDR2 LQKENI. This CDR3 is built from 14 residues. In DNA, the CDR3 is TGTGCCAGCTCACCCTTAGGGGGCGGCACTGAAGCTTTCTTT. Translating it yields CASSPLGGGTEAFF.

The V and J genes are TRBV5-1 and TRBJ1-2, with D possibly matching TRBD1 (5 bases). CDR1 and CDR2 from the germline V gene are SGHRS and YFSETQ. The CDR3 spans 15 residues. The ends were cut back, 0 bases at V and 4 bases at J, with 13 bases in the middle. The CDR3 DNA is TGCGCCAGCAGCTTGGCGGTGGGGACTGTCTATGGCTACACCTTC. Translation gives CASSLAVGTVYGYTF. Filled out from reference TRBV5-1 and TRBJ1-2, the complete variable domain reads KAGVTQTPRYLIKTRGQQVTLSCSPISGHRSVSWYQQTPGQGLQFLFEYFSETQRNKGNFPGRFSGRQFSNSRSEMNVSTLELGDSALYLCASSLAVGTVYGYTFGSGTRLTVV.

This chain uses TRBV13 with TRBJ2-2, with 10 bases lining up with TRBD1. The CDR3 loop spans 16 amino acids. Germline-derived CDR1 and CDR2 are PRHDT and FYEKMQ (reference sequence). The ends lost 6 bases at V and 5 bases at J; junction bases unmatched: 9. CDR3 nucleotides: TGTGCCAGCAGTCCCTGGGGACAGGGGATTACCGGGGAGCTGTTTTTT. Its protein product is CASSPWGQGITGELFF.

V gene TRBV4-1 combines with J gene TRBJ2-7; D is perhaps TRBD2 (5 bases). With 3 bases removed from V and 2 bases from J, the gap between germline ends came to 11 bases. Germline-derived CDR1 and CDR2 are MGHRA and YSYEKL. The CDR3 spans 14 residues. CDR3 coding DNA: TGCGCCAGCAGCCACCCCGACGGGGCCTACGAGCAGTACTTC. It encodes CASSHPDGAYEQYF.

The chain combines TRBV9 with TRBJ2-2, with 7 bases lining up with TRBD2. CDR1 and CDR2 from the germline V gene are SGDLS and YYNGEE. J gave up 6 bases and V 0 bases, and 8 bases lay outside the gene matches. This CDR3 comprises 16 residues. The CDR3: CASSVGQGAGAGELFF. The CDR3 region has the DNA TGTGCCAGCAGCGTAGGGCAAGGGGCGGGAGCCGGGGAGCTGTTTTTT.

This chain links TRBV30 with TRBJ2-4; 7 bases are shared with TRBD2. Looked up from germline, CDR1 is GTSNPN and CDR2 is SVGIG (reference sequence). The CDR3 sequence is 13 residues long. V gave up 4 bases and J gave up 0 bases; unmatched junction bases: 0. The CDR3: CAWTGGAKNIQYF. CDR3 sequence (DNA): TGTGCCTGGACGGGAGGAGCCAAAAACATTCAGTACTTC.

V is TRBV30 and J is TRBJ1-1; unclear D gene. Germline V lookup: CDR1 GTSNPN, CDR2 SVGIG (reference sequence). Trimming removed 6 bases at V and 11 bases at J, with 22 bases between. The CDR3 sequence is 13 residues long. CDR3: CACTTGAADGAFF. Here the CDR3 DNA reads TGTGCCTGCACAACCGGAGCGGCAGACGGGGCTTTCTTT.

This clone occurred a few times. V and J are TRBV4-2 and TRBJ1-2, with D perhaps matching TRBD1 (5 bases). This CDR3 spans 16 amino acids. Germline V gene sequence: CDR1 LGHNA, CDR2 YNFKEQ. Trimming left V 4 bases short and J 0 bases short, with 15 bases between. The CDR3: CASSREAGLTNYGYTF. The CDR3 nucleotides are TGTGCCAGCAGCCGTGAAGCGGGACTTACTAACTATGGCTACACCTTC.

This chain uses TRBV9 with TRBJ2-5; 10 bases agree with TRBD2. After removal of 2 bases from V and 2 bases from J, the junction contained 3 bases not matched to a gene. This CDR3 has 15 residues. Germline lookup yields CDR1 SGDLS and CDR2 YYNGEE. CDR3: CASSVGLATQETQYF. CDR3 nucleotide sequence: TGTGCCAGCAGCGTGGGACTAGCGACACAAGAGACCCAGTACTTC.

V gene TRBV6-5 combines with J gene TRBJ2-7; 10 nucleotides align to TRBD2. The CDR3 is 15 amino acids. Losses at the gene ends were 7 bases for V and 7 bases for J; bases not matched to a gene: 13. CDR1 and CDR2 (germline): MNHEY, SVGAGI. CDR3 in amino acids: CASTTYSGGAGEQYF. CDR3 DNA sequence: TGTGCCAGCACCACGTACAGCGGGGGGGCGGGTGAGCAGTACTTC.

V usage is TRBV6-6 and J usage is TRBJ1-1, with D perhaps TRBD1 (5 bases). The CDR3 has 12 residues. V lost 6 bases and J lost 1, with 6 bases in between. CDR1 is MNHNY and CDR2 is SVGAGI in the germline V gene (reference sequence). This CDR3 is CASSRANTEAFF. For the CDR3, the DNA is TGTGCCAGCAGCAGGGCGAACACTGAAGCTTTCTTT.

CDR3 sequence (DNA): TGTGCCAGCAGCGCATGGGACAGCTCCTACAATGAGCAGTTCTTC. Residues: CASSAWDSSYNEQFF. The chain has TRBV9 and TRBJ2-1; 7 bases agree with TRBD1. The junction had 3 bases not matched to a gene; V was cut back by 3 bases and J by 0 bases. Looked up from germline, CDR1 is SGDLS and CDR2 is YYNGEE. The CDR3 has 15 amino acids. Filled out from reference TRBV9 and TRBJ2-1, the complete variable domain reads DSGVTQTPKHLITATGQRVTLRCSPRSGDLSVYWYQQSLDQGLQFLIQYYNGEERAKGNILERFSAQQFPDLHSELNLSSLELGDSALYFCASSAWDSSYNEQFFGPGTRLTVL.

This clone came up a few times. This chain joins TRBV28 and TRBJ2-7; 9 nucleotides agree with TRBD2. The V and J ends lost 10 bases and 3 bases, in that order; junction bases with no gene match: 10. Germline CDR1 MDHEN, CDR2 SYDVKM. The length of the CDR3 is 14 residues. The CDR3 spells CATVAGGGNYEQYF. CDR3 sequence (DNA): TGTGCCACCGTCGCGGGGGGGGGAAACTACGAGCAGTACTTC.

This clone showed up just a few times. The genes are TRBV29-1 and TRBJ1-2, with TRBD1 matching over 7 bases. Germline V gives CDR1 SQVTM, CDR2 ANQGSEA. The junction had 10 bases not matched to a gene; V was cut back by 5 bases and J by 7 bases. This CDR3 spans 13 amino acids. The CDR3 region is CSVLTGVPSGYTF. As DNA, the CDR3 is TGCAGCGTTCTTACAGGGGTCCCTAGTGGCTACACCTTC.

A few counts support this clone. J is TRBJ2-7 and V is TRBV10-3, with 9 bases that match TRBD2. Germline V gene lookup returns CDR1 ENHRY and CDR2 SYGVKD. The CDR3 has 14 residues. V lost 5 bases and J lost 6; bases outside the gene matches: 8. The chain's CDR3 is CAISSGTSKGEQYF. The CDR3 coding sequence is TGTGCCATCAGTTCCGGGACTAGCAAGGGCGAGCAGTACTTC.

The chain is built from TRBV6-1 and TRBJ2-1; the D gene is possibly TRBD2 (5 bases). The CDR3 length is 14 residues. Looked up from germline, CDR1 is MNHNS and CDR2 is SASEGT. V lost 3 bases and J lost 7, with 13 bases in between. The CDR3 protein is CASSETHGGNEQFF. Here the CDR3 DNA reads TGTGCCAGCAGTGAGACGCACGGCGGGAATGAGCAGTTCTTC.

The CDR3 loop reads CASSFLRHEAFF. The CDR3 nucleotides are TGTGCCAGTAGTTTTTTACGACACGAAGCTTTCTTT. This rearrangement joins TRBV19 to TRBJ1-1; D is uncertain. The CDR3 covers 12 residues. V was clipped by 5 bases and J by 8 bases, with 12 bases between them. Germline loops: CDR1 LNHDA, CDR2 SQIVND (reference sequence).

Concerning this clone itself: The same CDR3 can be traced to other DNA sequences in this sample. CDR3 sequence reads: CASSRTPNQPQHF. The CDR3 DNA reads TGTGCCAGCAGCAGGACACCGAATCAGCCCCAGCATTTT. This sequence joins TRBV5-6 and TRBJ1-5, with D tentatively TRBD1 (5 bases). Germline assignment: CDR1 SGHDT and CDR2 YYEEEE. This CDR3 comprises 13 residues. V was cut by 4 bases and J by 4 bases, with 9 bases left in between.